This T cell receptor (beta chain) was obtained from a study of control samples from healthy donors and cancer patients. The germline CDR1 and CDR2 sequences are SGHNT and YYREEE (reference sequence). The CDR3 extends over 15 amino acids. V lost 2 bases and J lost 4, with 12 bases in between. Clones were sequenced by immunoSEQ multiplex PCR, and TCRdb holds only the in-frame ones, with some missing. The table includes 100,000 to 150,000 clones, more than 90% detected once. This clone was counted a single time. The TCR comes from a man younger than 30 in good health. Sample: blood. V and J are TRBV5-4 and TRBJ2-2, with a possible D match to TRBD2 (5 bases). The CDR3 loop is CASSFVRAGTGELFF. CDR3 DNA: TGTGCCAGCAGCTTCGTTCGGGCGGGCACCGGGGAGCTGTTTTTT.